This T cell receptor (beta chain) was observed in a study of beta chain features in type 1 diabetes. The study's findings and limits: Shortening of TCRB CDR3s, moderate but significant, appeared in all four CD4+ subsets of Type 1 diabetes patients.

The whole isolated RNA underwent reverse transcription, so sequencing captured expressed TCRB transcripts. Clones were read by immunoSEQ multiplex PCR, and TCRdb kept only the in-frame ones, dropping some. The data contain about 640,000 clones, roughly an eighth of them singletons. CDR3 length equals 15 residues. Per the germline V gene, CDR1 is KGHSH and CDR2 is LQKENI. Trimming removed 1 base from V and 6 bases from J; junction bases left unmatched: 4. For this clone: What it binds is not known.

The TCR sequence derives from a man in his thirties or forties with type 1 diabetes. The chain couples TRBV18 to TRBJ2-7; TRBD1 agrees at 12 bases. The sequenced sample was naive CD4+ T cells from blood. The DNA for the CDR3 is TGTGCCAGCTCACCACTCCGGGACAGGGGGCTCGAGCAGTACTTC. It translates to CASSPLRDRGLEQYF.